The clone carrying this T cell receptor (beta chain) was seen a few times. TCRdb's copy holds only in-frame clones and misses some; the assay was immunoSEQ multiplex PCR. The sample includes about 220,000 clones, roughly 84% of them seen just once. This sample is drawn from a study of blood T cell repertoires in COVID-19. J was trimmed by 4 bases and V by 3 bases; bases with no gene match: 6. Germline CDR1 is MDHEN and CDR2 is SYDVKM. This CDR3 has 15 amino acids. This chain connects TRBV28 to TRBJ1-3, with 7 bases aligning to TRBD1. This TCR was sampled from a middle-aged man with active or convalescent COVID-19. The sample taken for sequencing was peripheral blood. CDR3 loop: CASSFRGLGGNTIYF. The CDR3 bases are TGTGCCAGCAGTTTTAGGGGGCTCGGGGGAAACACCATATATTTT.